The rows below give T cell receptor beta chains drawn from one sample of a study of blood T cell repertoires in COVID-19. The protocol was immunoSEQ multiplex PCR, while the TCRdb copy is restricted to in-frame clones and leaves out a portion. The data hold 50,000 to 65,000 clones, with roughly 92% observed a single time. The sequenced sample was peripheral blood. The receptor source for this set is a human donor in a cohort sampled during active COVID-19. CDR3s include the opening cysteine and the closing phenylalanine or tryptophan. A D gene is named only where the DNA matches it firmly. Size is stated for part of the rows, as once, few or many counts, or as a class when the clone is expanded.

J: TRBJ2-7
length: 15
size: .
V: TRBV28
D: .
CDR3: CASSGGTVSSYEQYF
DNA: TGTGCCAGCAGTGGCGGGACAGTCTCTTCGTACGAGCAGTACTTC

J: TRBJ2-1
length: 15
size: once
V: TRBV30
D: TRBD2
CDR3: CAWSVSLAAYNEQFF
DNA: TGTGCCTGGAGTGTAAGTCTAGCGGCTTACAATGAGCAGTTCTTC

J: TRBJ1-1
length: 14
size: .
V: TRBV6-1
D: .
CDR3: CASSYIAGGDVAFF
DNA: TGTGCCAGCAGTTATATCGCGGGAGGGGATGTAGCTTTCTTT

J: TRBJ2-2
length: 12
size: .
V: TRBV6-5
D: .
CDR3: CASRAAAGELFF
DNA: TGTGCCAGCAGAGCGGCGGCCGGGGAGCTGTTTTTT

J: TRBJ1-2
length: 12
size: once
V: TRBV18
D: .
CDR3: CASSPGEAGYTF
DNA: TGTGCCAGCTCGCCAGGGGAGGCTGGCTACACCTTC

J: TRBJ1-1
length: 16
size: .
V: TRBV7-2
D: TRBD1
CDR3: CASSLAGPQGAREAFF
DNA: TGTGCCAGCAGCTTAGCGGGACCTCAGGGGGCGCGTGAAGCTTTCTTT

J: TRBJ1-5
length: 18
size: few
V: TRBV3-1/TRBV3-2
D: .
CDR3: CASSQDRPVGRHDQPQHF
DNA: TGTGCCAGCAGCCAAGATCGTCCCGTGGGGCGTCACGATCAGCCCCAGCATTTT

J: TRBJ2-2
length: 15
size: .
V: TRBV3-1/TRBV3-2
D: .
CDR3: CASSPRDSGTGELFF
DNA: TGTGCCAGCAGCCCCCGGGATTCCGGCACCGGGGAGCTGTTTTTT

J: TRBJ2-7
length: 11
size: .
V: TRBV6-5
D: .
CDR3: CASSVRYEQYF
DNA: TGTGCCAGCAGCGTGCGCTACGAGCAGTACTTC

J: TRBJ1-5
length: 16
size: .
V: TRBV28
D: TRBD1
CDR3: CASSWANRGLSQPQHF
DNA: TGTGCCAGCAGTTGGGCCAACAGGGGGTTGAGTCAGCCCCAGCATTTT

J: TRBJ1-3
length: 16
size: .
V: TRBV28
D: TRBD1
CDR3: CASSLFGTGIGNTIYF
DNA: TGTGCCAGCAGTTTATTTGGGACAGGGATTGGAAACACCATATATTTT

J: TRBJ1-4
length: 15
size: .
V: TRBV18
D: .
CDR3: CASSPRGATNEKLFF
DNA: TGTGCCAGCTCACCGCGCGGGGCAACTAATGAAAAACTGTTTTTT

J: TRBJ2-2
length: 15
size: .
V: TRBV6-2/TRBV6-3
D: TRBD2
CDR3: CASSPGLVYTGELFF
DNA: TGTGCCAGCAGCCCCGGACTAGTGTACACCGGGGAGCTGTTTTTT

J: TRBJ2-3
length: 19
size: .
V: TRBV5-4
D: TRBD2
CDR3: CASSHRSGAISQSTDTQYF
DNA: TGTGCCAGCAGCCACCGGAGCGGGGCAATCTCCCAAAGCACAGATACGCAGTATTTT

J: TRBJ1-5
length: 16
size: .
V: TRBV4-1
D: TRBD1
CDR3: CASSQAGQGNNQPQHF
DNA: TGCGCCAGCAGCCAAGCCGGACAGGGAAACAATCAGCCCCAGCATTTT

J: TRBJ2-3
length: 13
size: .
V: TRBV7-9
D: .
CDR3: CASSSQGSDTQYF
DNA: TGTGCCAGCAGCTCACAGGGCTCAGATACGCAGTATTTT

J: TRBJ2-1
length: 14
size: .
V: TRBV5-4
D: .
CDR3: CASSLAVAYNEQFF
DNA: TGTGCCAGCAGCTTGGCGGTTGCCTACAATGAGCAGTTCTTC

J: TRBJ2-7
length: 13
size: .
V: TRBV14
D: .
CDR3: CASSPGILYEQYF
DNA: TGTGCCAGCAGCCCCGGGATACTTTACGAGCAGTACTTC

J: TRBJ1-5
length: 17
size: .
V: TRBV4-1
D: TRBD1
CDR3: CASSQGPWAGGGQPQHF
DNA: TGCGCCAGCAGCCAAGGACCGTGGGCAGGGGGTGGGCAGCCCCAGCATTTT

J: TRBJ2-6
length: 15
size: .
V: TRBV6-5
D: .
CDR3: CASSQDSSGANVLTF
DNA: TGTGCCAGCAGCCAAGACTCTTCTGGGGCCAACGTCCTGACTTTC

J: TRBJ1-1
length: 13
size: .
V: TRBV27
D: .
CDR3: CASSWGRSTEAFF
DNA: TGTGCCAGCAGTTGGGGGCGTTCAACTGAAGCTTTCTTT

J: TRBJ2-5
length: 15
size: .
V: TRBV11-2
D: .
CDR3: CASSLVPGDQETQYF
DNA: TGTGCCAGCAGCTTAGTCCCGGGAGACCAAGAGACCCAGTACTTC

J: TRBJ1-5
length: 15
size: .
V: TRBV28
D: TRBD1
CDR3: CASSPTGESNQPQHF
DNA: TGTGCCAGCAGCCCAACAGGGGAGAGCAATCAGCCCCAGCATTTT

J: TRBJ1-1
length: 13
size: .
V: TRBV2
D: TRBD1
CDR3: CASRTRQGEEAFF
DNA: TGTGCCAGCAGGACAAGACAGGGCGAGGAGGCTTTCTTT

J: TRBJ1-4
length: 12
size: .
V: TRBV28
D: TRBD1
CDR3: CASSRTGEKLFF
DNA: TGTGCCAGCAGCCGGACAGGCGAAAAACTGTTTTTT

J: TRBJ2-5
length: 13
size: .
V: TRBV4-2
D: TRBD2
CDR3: CASSQRGEETQYF
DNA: TGTGCCAGCAGCCAGCGGGGGGAGGAGACCCAGTACTTC

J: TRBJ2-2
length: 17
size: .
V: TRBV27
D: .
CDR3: CASSLYNLPDNTGELFF
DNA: TGTGCCAGCAGTTTATACAACCTGCCCGATAACACCGGGGAGCTGTTTTTT

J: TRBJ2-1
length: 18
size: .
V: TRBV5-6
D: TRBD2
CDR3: CASSSPSRLAFVGHEQFF
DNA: TGTGCCAGCAGTTCTCCCTCACGACTAGCCTTTGTTGGTCATGAGCAGTTCTTC

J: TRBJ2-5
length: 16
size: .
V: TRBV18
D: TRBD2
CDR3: CASSLVGAGEVETQYF
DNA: TGTGCCAGCTCTCTGGTGGGAGCGGGAGAGGTGGAGACCCAGTACTTC

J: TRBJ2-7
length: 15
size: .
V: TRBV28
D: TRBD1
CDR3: CASRAYGQGIYEQYF
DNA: TGTGCCAGCAGAGCATACGGACAGGGGATCTACGAGCAGTACTTC

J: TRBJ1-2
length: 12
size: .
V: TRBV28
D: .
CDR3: CASMTENYGYTF
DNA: TGTGCCAGCATGACAGAGAACTATGGCTACACCTTC

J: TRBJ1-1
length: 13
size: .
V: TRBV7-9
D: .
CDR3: CALGSGEETEAFF
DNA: TGTGCCCTGGGGTCGGGGGAGGAGACTGAAGCTTTCTTT

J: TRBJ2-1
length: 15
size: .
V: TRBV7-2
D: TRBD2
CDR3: CASELWGLGNNEQFF
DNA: TGTGCCAGCGAACTTTGGGGACTAGGGAACAATGAGCAGTTCTTC

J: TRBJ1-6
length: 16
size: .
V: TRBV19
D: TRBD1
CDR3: CASSRTRTGNNSPLHF
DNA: TGTGCCAGTAGTAGGACTCGGACAGGGAATAATTCACCCCTCCACTTT

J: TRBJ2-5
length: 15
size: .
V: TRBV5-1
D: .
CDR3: CASSTIRGVQETQYF
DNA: TGCGCCAGCAGCACCATCAGGGGGGTACAAGAGACCCAGTACTTC

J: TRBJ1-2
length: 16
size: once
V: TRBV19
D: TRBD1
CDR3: CASSMGTDQPRDGYTF
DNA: TGTGCCAGTAGTATGGGGACAGATCAGCCGCGGGATGGCTACACCTTC

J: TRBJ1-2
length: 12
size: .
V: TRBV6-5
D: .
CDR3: CASKSREAGYTF
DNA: TGTGCCAGCAAGTCGCGCGAAGCTGGCTACACCTTC

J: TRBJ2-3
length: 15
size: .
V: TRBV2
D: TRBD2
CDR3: CASKTSGTPTDTQYF
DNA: TGTGCCAGCAAGACTAGCGGGACACCCACAGATACGCAGTATTTT

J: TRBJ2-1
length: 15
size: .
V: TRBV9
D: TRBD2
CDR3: CASSPGTSGGTEQFF
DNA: TGTGCCAGCAGCCCCGGGACTAGCGGGGGAACTGAGCAGTTCTTC

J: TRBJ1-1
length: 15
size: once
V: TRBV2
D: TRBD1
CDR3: CASSPGDRVNTEAFF
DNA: TGTGCCAGCAGTCCCGGGGACAGGGTGAACACTGAAGCTTTCTTT

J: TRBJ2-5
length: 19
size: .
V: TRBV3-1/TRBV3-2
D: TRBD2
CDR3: CASSQDRPLAGGLGETQYF
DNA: TGTGCCAGCAGCCAAGACCGACCTTTAGCGGGGGGGCTGGGAGAGACCCAGTACTTC

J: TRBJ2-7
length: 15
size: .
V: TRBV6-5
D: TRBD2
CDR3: CASSLGTSGSYEQYF
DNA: TGTGCCAGCAGTCTTGGGACTAGCGGGAGTTACGAGCAGTACTTC

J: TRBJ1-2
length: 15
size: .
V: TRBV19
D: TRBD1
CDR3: CASIEFGQGGEGYTF
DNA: TGTGCCAGCATCGAATTCGGACAGGGCGGCGAAGGCTACACCTTC

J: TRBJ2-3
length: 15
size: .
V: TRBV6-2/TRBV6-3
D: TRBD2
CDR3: CASSYFSGTTDTQYF
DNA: TGTGCCAGCAGTTACTTTAGCGGGACGACAGATACGCAGTATTTT

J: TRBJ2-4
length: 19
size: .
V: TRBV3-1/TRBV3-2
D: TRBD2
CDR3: CASSQPGTSGGPSKNIQYF
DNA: TGTGCCAGCAGCCAACCCGGGACTAGCGGGGGGCCTTCCAAAAACATTCAGTACTTC

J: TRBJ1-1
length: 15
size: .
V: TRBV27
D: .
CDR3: CASSLTHYSGVEAFF
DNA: TGTGCCAGCAGCCTAACCCACTACTCGGGTGTCGAAGCTTTCTTT

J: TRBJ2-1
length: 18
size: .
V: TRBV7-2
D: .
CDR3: CASTLTPTRLASYNEQFF
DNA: TGTGCCAGCACGCTAACCCCCACTCGGCTAGCCTCCTACAATGAGCAGTTCTTC